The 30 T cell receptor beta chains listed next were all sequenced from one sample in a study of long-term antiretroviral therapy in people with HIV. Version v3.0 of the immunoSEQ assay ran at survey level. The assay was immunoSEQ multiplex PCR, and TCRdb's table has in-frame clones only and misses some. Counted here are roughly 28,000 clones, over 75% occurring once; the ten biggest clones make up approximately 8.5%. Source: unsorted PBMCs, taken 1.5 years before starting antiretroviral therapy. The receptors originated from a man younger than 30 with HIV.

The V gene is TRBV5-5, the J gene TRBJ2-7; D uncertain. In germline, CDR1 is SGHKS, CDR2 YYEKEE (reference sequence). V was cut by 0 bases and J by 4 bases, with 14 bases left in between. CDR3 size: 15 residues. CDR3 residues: CASSLEGSLWYEQYF. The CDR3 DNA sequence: TGTGCCAGCAGCTTGGAAGGTTCCCTTTGGTACGAGCAGTACTTC.

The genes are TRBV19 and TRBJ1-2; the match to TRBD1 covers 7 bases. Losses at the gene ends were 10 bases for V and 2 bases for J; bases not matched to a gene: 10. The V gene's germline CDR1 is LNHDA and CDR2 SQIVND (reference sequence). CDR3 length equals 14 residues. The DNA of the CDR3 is TGTGCCACCCGGCAGGGAGGGGGCAACTATGGCTACACCTTC. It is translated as CATRQGGGNYGYTF.

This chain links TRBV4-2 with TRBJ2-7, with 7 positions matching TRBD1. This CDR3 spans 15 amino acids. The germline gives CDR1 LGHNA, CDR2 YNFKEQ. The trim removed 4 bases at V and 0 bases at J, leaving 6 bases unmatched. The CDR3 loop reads CASSPNRGISYEQYF. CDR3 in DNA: TGTGCCAGCAGCCCGAACAGGGGAATCTCCTACGAGCAGTACTTC.

This CDR3 is CASSDRDNTEAFF. Written as DNA, the CDR3 is TGTGCCAGCAGTGATCGGGATAACACTGAAGCTTTCTTT. The rearrangement joins TRBV6-4 to TRBJ1-1, with no clear D. The V gene lost 3 bases and the J gene lost 2 bases, with 7 bases spanning the gap. The CDR3 extends over 13 amino acids. Germline lookup yields CDR1 MRHNA and CDR2 SNTAGT.

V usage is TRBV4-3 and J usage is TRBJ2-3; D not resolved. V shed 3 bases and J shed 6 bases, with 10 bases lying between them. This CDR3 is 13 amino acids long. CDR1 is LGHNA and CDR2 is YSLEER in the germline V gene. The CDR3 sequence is CASSHVRSDTQYF. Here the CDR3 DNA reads TGCGCCAGCAGCCATGTACGGTCGGATACGCAGTATTTT.

CDR3 DNA: TGCGCCAGCAGCCCTTGGTGGGGGGACCAATCCTACAATGAGCAGTTCTTC. This sequence encodes CASSPWWGDQSYNEQFF. The rearrangement uses TRBV4-1 and TRBJ2-1; D is possibly TRBD2 (6 bases). V was cut by 4 bases and J by 1 base, with 17 bases left in between. The CDR3 is 17 amino acids. The V gene's germline CDR1 is MGHRA and CDR2 YSYEKL.

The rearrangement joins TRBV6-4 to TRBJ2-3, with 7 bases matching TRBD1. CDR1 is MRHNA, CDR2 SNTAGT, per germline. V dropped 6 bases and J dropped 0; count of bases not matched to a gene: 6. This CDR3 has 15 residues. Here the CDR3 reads CASSDRASSTDTQYF. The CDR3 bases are TGTGCCAGCAGCGACAGGGCCTCTAGCACAGATACGCAGTATTTT.

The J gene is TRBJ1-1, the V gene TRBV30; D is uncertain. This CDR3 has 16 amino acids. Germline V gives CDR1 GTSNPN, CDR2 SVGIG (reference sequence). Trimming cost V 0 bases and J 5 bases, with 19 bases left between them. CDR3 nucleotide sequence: TGTGCCTGGAGTGTACGATATCTGGGAGGGCGAACTGAAGCTTTCTTT. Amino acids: CAWSVRYLGGRTEAFF.

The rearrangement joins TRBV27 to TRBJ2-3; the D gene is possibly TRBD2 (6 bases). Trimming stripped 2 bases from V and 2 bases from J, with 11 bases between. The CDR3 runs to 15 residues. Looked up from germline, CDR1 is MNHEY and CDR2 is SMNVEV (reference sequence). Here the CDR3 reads CASSLTSSPTDTQYF. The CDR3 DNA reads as TGTGCCAGCAGTTTAACTAGCAGCCCCACAGATACGCAGTATTTT.

This CDR3 reads CASSRNRDFTYEQYF. DNA of the CDR3: TGTGCCAGCAGTCGAAACCGGGACTTCACCTACGAGCAGTACTTC. This chain joins TRBV6-5 and TRBJ2-7; a weak D match, TRBD2 (6 bases). Germline CDR1 reads MNHEY; CDR2 reads SVGAGI. Trimming stripped 5 bases from V and 2 bases from J, with 16 bases between. The CDR3 covers 15 residues.

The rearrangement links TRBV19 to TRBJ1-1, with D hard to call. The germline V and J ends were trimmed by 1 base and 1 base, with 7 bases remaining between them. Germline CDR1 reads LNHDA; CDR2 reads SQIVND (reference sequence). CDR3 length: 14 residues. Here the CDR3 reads CASSIGVWNTEAFF. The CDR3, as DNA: TGTGCCAGTAGTATAGGGGTTTGGAACACTGAAGCTTTCTTT.

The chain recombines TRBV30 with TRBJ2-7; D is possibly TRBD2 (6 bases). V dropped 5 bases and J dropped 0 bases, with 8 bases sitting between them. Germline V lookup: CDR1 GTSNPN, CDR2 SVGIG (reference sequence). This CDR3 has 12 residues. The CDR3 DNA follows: TGTGCCTGGCGGGGGTTCTCCTACGAGCAGTACTTC. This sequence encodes CAWRGFSYEQYF.

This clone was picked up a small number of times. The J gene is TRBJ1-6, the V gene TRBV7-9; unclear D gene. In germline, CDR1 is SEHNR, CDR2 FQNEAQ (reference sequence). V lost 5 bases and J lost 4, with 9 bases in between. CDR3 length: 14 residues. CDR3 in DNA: TGTGCCAGCAGCCGGACGGAATATAATTCACCCCTCCACTTT. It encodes CASSRTEYNSPLHF.

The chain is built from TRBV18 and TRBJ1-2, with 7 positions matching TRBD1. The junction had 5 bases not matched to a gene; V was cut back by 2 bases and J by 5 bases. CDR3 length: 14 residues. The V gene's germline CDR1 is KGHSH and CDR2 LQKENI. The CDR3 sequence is CASSPGQVGYGYTF. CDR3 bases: TGTGCCAGCTCACCAGGACAGGTGGGGTATGGCTACACCTTC.

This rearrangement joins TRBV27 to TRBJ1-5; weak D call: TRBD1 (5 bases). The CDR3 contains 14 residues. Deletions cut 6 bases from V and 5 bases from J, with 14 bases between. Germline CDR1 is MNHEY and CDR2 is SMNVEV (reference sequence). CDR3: CASRGQGWDQPQHF. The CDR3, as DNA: TGTGCCAGCAGAGGTCAGGGTTGGGATCAGCCCCAGCATTTT.

The CDR3 coding sequence is TGTGCCAGCAGTGAATCGAGAGGGACCCAAGCTTTCTTT. It is translated as CASSESRGTQAFF. The rearrangement uses TRBV6-1 and TRBJ1-1; perhaps TRBD1 as D (5 bases). The CDR3 has 13 amino acids. V lost 2 bases and J 9 bases, leaving 13 bases between the germline ends. Germline CDR1 MNHNS, CDR2 SASEGT.

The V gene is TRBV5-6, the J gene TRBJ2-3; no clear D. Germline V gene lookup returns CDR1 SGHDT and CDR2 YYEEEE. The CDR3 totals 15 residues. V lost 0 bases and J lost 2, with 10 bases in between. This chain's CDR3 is CASSLGIGSTDTQYF. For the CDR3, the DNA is TGTGCCAGCAGCTTGGGGATTGGGTCCACAGATACGCAGTATTTT.

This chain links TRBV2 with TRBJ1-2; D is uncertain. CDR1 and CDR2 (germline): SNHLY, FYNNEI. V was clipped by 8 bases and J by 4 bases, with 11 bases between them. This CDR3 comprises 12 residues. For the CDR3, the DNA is TGTGCCAGCCCTTCCCCTATCTATGGCTACACCTTC. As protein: CASPSPIYGYTF.

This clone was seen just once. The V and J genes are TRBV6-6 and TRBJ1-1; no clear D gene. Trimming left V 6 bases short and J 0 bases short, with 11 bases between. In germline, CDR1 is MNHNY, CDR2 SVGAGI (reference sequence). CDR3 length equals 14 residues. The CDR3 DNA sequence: TGTGCCAGCAGCCACGGACTCATGAACACTGAAGCTTTCTTT. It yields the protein CASSHGLMNTEAFF.

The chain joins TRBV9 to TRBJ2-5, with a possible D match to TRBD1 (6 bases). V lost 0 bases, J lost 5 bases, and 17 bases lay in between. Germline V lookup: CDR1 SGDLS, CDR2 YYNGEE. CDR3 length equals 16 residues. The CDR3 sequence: CASSVGGQSRGETQYF. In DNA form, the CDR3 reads TGTGCCAGCAGCGTAGGAGGACAGTCCCGAGGGGAGACCCAGTACTTC.

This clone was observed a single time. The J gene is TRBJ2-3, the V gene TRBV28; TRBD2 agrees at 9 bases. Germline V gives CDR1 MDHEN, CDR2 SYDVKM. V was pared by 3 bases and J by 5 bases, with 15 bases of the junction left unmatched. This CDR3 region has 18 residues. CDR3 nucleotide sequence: TGTGCCAGCAGTTTTCCTCCGGCGGGAGGGCCCTCGGGAGATACGCAGTATTTT. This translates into CASSFPPAGGPSGDTQYF.

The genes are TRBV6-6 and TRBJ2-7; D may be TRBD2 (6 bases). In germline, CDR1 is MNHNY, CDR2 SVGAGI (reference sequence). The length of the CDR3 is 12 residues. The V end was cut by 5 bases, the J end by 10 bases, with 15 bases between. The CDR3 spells CASSHRTGDQYF. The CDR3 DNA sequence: TGTGCCAGCAGTCATAGGACGGGAGACCAGTACTTC.

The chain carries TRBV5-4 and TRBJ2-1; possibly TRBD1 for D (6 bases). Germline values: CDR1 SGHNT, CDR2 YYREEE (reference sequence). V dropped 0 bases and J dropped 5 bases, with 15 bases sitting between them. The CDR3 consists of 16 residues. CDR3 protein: CASSLDWSGADNEQFF. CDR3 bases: TGTGCCAGCAGCTTGGACTGGTCAGGGGCAGACAATGAGCAGTTCTTC.

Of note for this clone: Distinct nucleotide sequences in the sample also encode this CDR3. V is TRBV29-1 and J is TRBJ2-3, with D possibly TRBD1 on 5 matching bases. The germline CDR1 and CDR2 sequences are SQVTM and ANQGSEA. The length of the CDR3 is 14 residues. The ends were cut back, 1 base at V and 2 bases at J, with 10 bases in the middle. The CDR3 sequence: CSVEGQGYTDTQYF. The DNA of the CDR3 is TGCAGCGTTGAAGGCCAGGGATACACAGATACGCAGTATTTT.

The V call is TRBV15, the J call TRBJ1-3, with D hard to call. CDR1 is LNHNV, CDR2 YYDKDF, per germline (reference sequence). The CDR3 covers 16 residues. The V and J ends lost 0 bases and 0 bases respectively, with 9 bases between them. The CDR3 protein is CATSRENPGSGNTIYF. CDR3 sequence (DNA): TGTGCCACCAGCAGAGAAAACCCTGGCTCTGGAAACACCATATATTTT.

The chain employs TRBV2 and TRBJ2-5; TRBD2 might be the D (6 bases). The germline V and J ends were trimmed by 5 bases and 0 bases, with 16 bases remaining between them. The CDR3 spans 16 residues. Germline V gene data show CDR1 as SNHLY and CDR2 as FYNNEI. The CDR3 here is CASSRSGLSYQETQYF. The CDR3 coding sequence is TGTGCCAGCAGTCGTTCGGGACTCTCCTACCAAGAGACCCAGTACTTC. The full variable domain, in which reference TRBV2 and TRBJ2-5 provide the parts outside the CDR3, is EPEVTQTPSHQVTQMGQEVILRCVPISNHLYFYWYRQILGQKVEFLVSFYNNEISEKSEIFDDQFSVERPDGSNFTLKIRSTKLEDSAMYFCASSRSGLSYQETQYFGPGTRLLVL.

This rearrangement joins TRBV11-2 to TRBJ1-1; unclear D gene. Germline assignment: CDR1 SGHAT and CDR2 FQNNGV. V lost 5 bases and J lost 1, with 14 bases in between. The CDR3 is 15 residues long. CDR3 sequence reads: CASSPARVRNTEAFF. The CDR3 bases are TGTGCCAGCAGCCCCGCTAGGGTCAGGAACACTGAAGCTTTCTTT.

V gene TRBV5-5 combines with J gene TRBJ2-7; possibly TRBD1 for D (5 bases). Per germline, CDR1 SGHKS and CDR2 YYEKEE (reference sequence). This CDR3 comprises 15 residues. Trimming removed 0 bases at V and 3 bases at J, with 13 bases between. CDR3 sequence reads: CASSLEQATIYEQYF. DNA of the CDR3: TGTGCCAGCAGCTTGGAACAGGCAACTATCTACGAGCAGTACTTC.

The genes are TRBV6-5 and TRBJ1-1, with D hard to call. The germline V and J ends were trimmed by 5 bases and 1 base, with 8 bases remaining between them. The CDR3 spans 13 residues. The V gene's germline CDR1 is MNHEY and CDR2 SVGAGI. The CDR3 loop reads CASSPGGNTEAFF. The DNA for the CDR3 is TGTGCCAGCAGTCCCGGAGGGAACACTGAAGCTTTCTTT.

The CDR3 nucleotides read TGTGCCAGCAGCTTAGACGGAACCAATGAGCAGTTCTTC. This sequence encodes CASSLDGTNEQFF. The chain links TRBV11-3 to TRBJ2-1, with D unclear. The CDR3 is 13 residues long. CDR1 and CDR2 from the germline V gene are SGHNT and YENEEA. The ends were cut back, 0 bases at V and 6 bases at J, with 6 bases in the middle.